The clone carrying this TCR beta chain was counted a single time. The data were obtained in a study of shared T cell receptors in the human thymus. Produced via immunoSEQ multiplex PCR; TCRdb's table is partial and in-frame only. The data contain about 660,000 clones, around 87% of them singletons. V was pared by 1 base and J by 6 bases, with 8 bases of the junction left unmatched. CDR3 length equals 16 residues. CDR1 is MNHNS and CDR2 is SASEGT in the germline V gene. This sample also appeared in a second study, on human thymus T cells. That paper states: Infants, healthy and Finnish, who were having corrective surgery for congenital heart defects served as donors. The source of the thymus tissue was resections taken during corrective heart surgery. Thymic and blood repertoires appeared to carry a bias in their V and J gene usage. Related research examined unrelated individuals and reported that their thymic repertoires overlapped highly.

This chain joins TRBV6-1 and TRBJ2-7, with 11 bases aligning to TRBD2. This TCR was recovered from a boy in the first two years of life with a congenital heart defect. The material sequenced was thymocytes. CDR3 loop: CASSEEGSGRAGEQYF. In nucleotides, the CDR3 is TGTGCCAGCAGTGAAGAGGGTAGCGGGAGGGCCGGCGAGCAGTACTTC.